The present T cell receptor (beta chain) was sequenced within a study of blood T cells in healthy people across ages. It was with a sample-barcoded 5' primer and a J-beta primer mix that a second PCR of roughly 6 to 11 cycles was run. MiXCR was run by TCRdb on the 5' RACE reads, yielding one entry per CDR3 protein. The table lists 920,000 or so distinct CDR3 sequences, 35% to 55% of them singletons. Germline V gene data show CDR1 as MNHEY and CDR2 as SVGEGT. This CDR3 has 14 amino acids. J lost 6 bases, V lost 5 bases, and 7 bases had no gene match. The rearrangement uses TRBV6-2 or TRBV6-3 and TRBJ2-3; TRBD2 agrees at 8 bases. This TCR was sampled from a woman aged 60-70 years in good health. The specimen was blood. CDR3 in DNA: TGTGCCAGCAGTCCGGGAGGGCCCCTGGATACGCAGTATTTT. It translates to CASSPGGPLDTQYF.